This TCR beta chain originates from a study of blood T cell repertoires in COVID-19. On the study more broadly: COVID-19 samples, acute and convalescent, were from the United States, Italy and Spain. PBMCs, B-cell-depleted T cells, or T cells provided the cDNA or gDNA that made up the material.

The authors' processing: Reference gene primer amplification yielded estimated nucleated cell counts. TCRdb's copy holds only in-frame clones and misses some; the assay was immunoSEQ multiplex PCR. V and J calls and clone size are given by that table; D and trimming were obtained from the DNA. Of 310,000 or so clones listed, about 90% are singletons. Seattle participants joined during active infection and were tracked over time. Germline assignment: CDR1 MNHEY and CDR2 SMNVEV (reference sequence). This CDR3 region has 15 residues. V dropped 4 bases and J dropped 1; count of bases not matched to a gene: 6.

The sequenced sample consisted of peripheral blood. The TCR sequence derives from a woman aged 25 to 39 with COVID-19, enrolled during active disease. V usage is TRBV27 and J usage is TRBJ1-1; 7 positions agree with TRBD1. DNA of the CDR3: TGTGCCAGCAGTTCAGACAGGGCGCAGAACACTGAAGCTTTCTTT. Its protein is CASSSDRAQNTEAFF.